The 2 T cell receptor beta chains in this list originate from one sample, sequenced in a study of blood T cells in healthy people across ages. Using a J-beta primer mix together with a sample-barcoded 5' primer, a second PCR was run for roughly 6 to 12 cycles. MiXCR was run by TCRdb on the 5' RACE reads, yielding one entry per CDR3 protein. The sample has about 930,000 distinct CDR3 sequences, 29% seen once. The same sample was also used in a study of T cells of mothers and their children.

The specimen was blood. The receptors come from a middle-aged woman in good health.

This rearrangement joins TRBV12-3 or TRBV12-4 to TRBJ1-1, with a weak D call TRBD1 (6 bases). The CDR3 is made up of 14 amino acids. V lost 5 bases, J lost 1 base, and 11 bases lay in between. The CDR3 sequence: CASSDQTGNTEAFF. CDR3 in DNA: TGTGCCAGCAGTGACCAGACAGGGAACACTGAAGCTTTCTTT.

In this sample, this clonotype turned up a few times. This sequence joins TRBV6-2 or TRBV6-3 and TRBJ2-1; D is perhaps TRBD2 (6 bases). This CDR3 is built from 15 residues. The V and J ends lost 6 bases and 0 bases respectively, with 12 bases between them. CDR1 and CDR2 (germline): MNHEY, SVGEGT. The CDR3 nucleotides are TGTGCCAGCAGATTGGACGGGAGCTCCTACAATGAGCAGTTCTTC. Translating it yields CASRLDGSSYNEQFF.